This T cell receptor beta chain was identified during a study of T-cell memory formation after mild COVID-19. In the case of this clonotype: The antigen remains undetermined.

The study, taken as a whole, reports: Within pre-infection memory, some responding clones were found, suggesting cross-reactive memory joined. Clones that shrank (day 15 to 85) were balanced CD4/CD8, whereas later expanders leaned CD4+.

The CDR3 spans 15 residues. Unmatched junction bases numbered 5, after V lost 0 bases and J lost 4 bases. Per the germline V gene, CDR1 is MNHEY and CDR2 is SMNVEV (reference sequence). TCRdb reprocessed the 5' RACE reads via MiXCR and lists one record per CDR3 protein. This table holds 150,000 to 200,000 distinct CDR3 sequences, roughly 28% found once. The sample consisted of PBMCs or a T cell subset sorted from them (not recorded which). This sequence originates from an adult woman who had mild COVID-19 (a few samples of this study predate the infection). Cell type and time point are not known. The V call is TRBV27, the J call TRBJ1-2, with 7 bases matching TRBD1. In DNA form, the CDR3 reads TGTGCCAGCAGTTTATCTGGACAGGTCGTCTATGGCTACACCTTC. This sequence encodes CASSLSGQVVYGYTF.